A single sample is the source of the 25 T cell receptor beta chains below, sequenced in a study of post-analysis software for immune sequencing data (dated by TCRdb to about 2015). Library preparation used PCR. Sequencing relied on an Illumina HiSeq 2500. Unique molecular identifiers were incorporated into TCR beta cDNA libraries to reduce PCR and sequencing biases. Starting from the raw public reads, TCRdb applied fastp trimming at Q25, assembled clones with MiXCR and retained in-frame beta chains. All rows with the same CDR3 protein become a single entry with the most common DNA and genes. Counted in this sample were approximately 660,000 distinct CDR3 sequences; approximately 59% of them appeared once. Approximately 10% of the sample lies in the top ten. Paper-wide results and their limitations: Significantly higher frequencies in patients than in controls were found for five or six TRBV segments, including TRBV5-6, TRBV5-1 and TRBV20-1.

These receptors have no known antigen. Input material: blood. These receptors originate from a girl aged 2-10 years with multiple sclerosis.

A few counts support this clonotype. The rearrangement links TRBV20-1 to TRBJ2-1; 8 nucleotides agree with TRBD2. CDR1 and CDR2 (germline): DFQATT, SNEGSKA (reference sequence). CDR3 size: 15 residues. Unmatched junction bases numbered 6, after V lost 3 bases and J lost 2 bases. As DNA, the CDR3 is TGCAGTGCTAGCCCACTAGCGGTAACCTACAATGAGCAGTTCTTC. Translated, it gives CSASPLAVTYNEQFF.

This chain links TRBV29-1 with TRBJ1-3, with 7 bases matching TRBD1. Trimming at V came to 6 bases and at J to 3 bases, leaving 5 bases not matched to a gene. This CDR3 is 13 amino acids long. Germline V lookup: CDR1 SQVTM, CDR2 ANQGSEA. The chain's CDR3 is CSVGTDLGNTIYF. Here the CDR3 DNA reads TGCAGCGTCGGGACAGACCTTGGAAACACCATATATTTT.

This clonotype occurred a few times. The chain joins TRBV2 to TRBJ2-4; the D call may be TRBD1 or TRBD2 (6 bases each). In germline, CDR1 is SNHLY, CDR2 FYNNEI. V lost 6 bases and J 1 base, leaving 16 bases between the germline ends. The CDR3 sequence is 16 residues long. As DNA, the CDR3 is TGTGCCAGCAGGACTACAGGGAGGAAGGCCAAAAACATTCAGTACTTC. It yields the protein CASRTTGRKAKNIQYF.

The chain recombines TRBV20-1 with TRBJ2-7, with D unclear. The V and J ends lost 6 bases and 3 bases respectively, with 12 bases between them. The CDR3 runs to 12 residues. Germline V gives CDR1 DFQATT, CDR2 SNEGSKA (reference sequence). CDR3 sequence reads: CSALRRGYEQYF. DNA for the CDR3: TGCAGTGCCCTGAGGAGAGGCTACGAGCAGTACTTC.

The genes are TRBV5-1 and TRBJ2-3; a weak D match, TRBD2 (5 bases). The CDR3 is made up of 15 amino acids. Trimming stripped 4 bases from V and 0 bases from J, with 12 bases between. Germline CDR1 and CDR2: SGHRS and YFSETQ. For the CDR3, the DNA is TGCGCCAGCAGCCCCGAGCGGATCAGCACAGATACGCAGTATTTT. Encoded protein: CASSPERISTDTQYF.

The chain links TRBV6-5 to TRBJ2-3; D gene ambiguous. Germline values: CDR1 MNHEY, CDR2 SVGAGI. Trimming removed 0 bases from V and 7 bases from J, with 2 bases in between. The CDR3 is made up of 11 amino acids. The CDR3 nucleotides read TGTGCCAGCAGTTACTCTCATACGCAGTATTTT. Amino acids: CASSYSHTQYF.

V gene TRBV3-1 combines with J gene TRBJ2-1; weak D call: TRBD1 (5 bases). The V end lost 4 bases, the J end lost 0 bases, and 10 bases lay between the germline ends. Germline CDR1 and CDR2: LGHDT and YNNKEL (reference sequence). This CDR3 comprises 15 residues. CDR3 bases: TGTGCCAGCAGCCGCCCACAGGCCTCCTACAATGAGCAGTTCTTC. Translating it yields CASSRPQASYNEQFF.

This clonotype was picked up one time. The junction departs from germline at one end; a sequencing error may be responsible. The chain carries TRBV10-3 and TRBJ1-2; D call uncertain. Per the germline V gene, CDR1 is ENHRY and CDR2 is SYGVKD. The CDR3 covers 14 residues. The CDR3 reads CAISESEGYYGCTF. CDR3 bases: TGTGCCATCAGTGAGTCGGAGGGTTACTATGGCTGCACCTTC.

The table lists this clonotype with a few counts. Germline and junction disagree at one end, which may indicate a read error. The chain uses TRBV20-1 and TRBJ2-1, with 10 positions matching TRBD2. CDR3 length: 13 residues. Germline V gives CDR1 DFQATT, CDR2 SNEGSKA (reference sequence). As DNA, the CDR3 is TGCAGGGCTAGCGGGGGACACCCTAATGAGCAGTTCTTC. It encodes CRASGGHPNEQFF.

This clonotype was seen a handful of times. The CDR3 nucleotides read TGCAGCGTTGCGTCCGGGGACTCCTACGAGCAGTACTTC. Its translation: CSVASGDSYEQYF. The genes are TRBV29-1 and TRBJ2-7; D possibly corresponds to TRBD2 (5 bases). This CDR3 comprises 13 residues. The V and J ends lost 4 bases and 0 bases respectively, with 10 bases between them. The germline CDR1 and CDR2 sequences are SQVTM and ANQGSEA.

This clonotype occurred a few times. The chain has TRBV25-1 and TRBJ1-2; D not certain. Germline lookup yields CDR1 MGHDK and CDR2 SYGVNS. The V end lost 4 bases, the J end lost 7 bases, and 13 bases lay between the germline ends. CDR3 length: 13 amino acids. This CDR3 reads CASSVSVTGGYTF. CDR3 bases: TGTGCCAGCAGTGTGTCAGTGACGGGTGGCTACACCTTC.

The chain links TRBV29-1 to TRBJ2-7; D ambiguous. Germline CDR1 reads SQVTM; CDR2 reads ANQGSEA. CDR3 length: 13 residues. Trimming cost V 4 bases and J 2 bases, with 12 bases left between them. As DNA, the CDR3 is TGCAGCGTTGGGGCAGAGACCACCTACGAGCAGTACTTC. Its translation: CSVGAETTYEQYF.

This clonotype was observed at least ten times. This rearrangement joins TRBV27 to TRBJ2-1; 10 nucleotides agree with TRBD1. CDR1 is MNHEY, CDR2 SMNVEV, per germline (reference sequence). The length of the CDR3 is 15 residues. Trimming took 6 bases from V and 2 from J; bases not matched to a gene: 4. The DNA of the CDR3 is TGTGCCAGCAGCCCCGGGACAGGGGCCTACAATGAGCAGTTCTTC. Translation: CASSPGTGAYNEQFF.

The sample holds one count of this clonotype. The genes are TRBV11-2 and TRBJ2-1; 8 nucleotides align to TRBD2. CDR3 length: 17 residues. Germline CDR1 is SGHAT and CDR2 is FQNNGV. Trimming at V came to 5 bases and at J to 6 bases, leaving 15 bases not matched to a gene. The CDR3 loop reads CASSPSYYASGSNEQFF. DNA of the CDR3: TGTGCCAGCAGCCCTTCTTATTATGCTAGCGGGTCCAATGAGCAGTTCTTC.

The genes are TRBV7-9 and TRBJ2-4; D unclear. The CDR3 is 14 residues long. Germline lookup yields CDR1 SEHNR and CDR2 FQNEAQ (reference sequence). V lost 2 bases and J lost 2, with 7 bases in between. The CDR3 here is CASSLSETKNIQYF. The CDR3 DNA reads as TGTGCCAGCAGCTTATCGGAAACCAAAAACATTCAGTACTTC.

The chain links TRBV6-6 to TRBJ2-1, with D perhaps TRBD2 (5 bases). V was clipped by 6 bases and J by 2 bases, with 17 bases between them. The CDR3 extends over 16 amino acids. From germline, CDR1 is MNHNY and CDR2 SVGAGI (reference sequence). CDR3 amino acids: CASSPPRGFPYNEQFF. CDR3 bases: TGTGCCAGCAGCCCACCCCGAGGGTTCCCCTACAATGAGCAGTTCTTC.

This clonotype was observed a handful of times. In DNA form, the CDR3 reads TGTGCCAGCAGCGTAGGGGGTAACTATGGCTACACCTTC. Protein product: CASSVGGNYGYTF. The chain recombines TRBV9 with TRBJ1-2, with no clear D. Germline values: CDR1 SGDLS, CDR2 YYNGEE. CDR3 size: 13 residues. The ends were cut back, 0 bases at V and 1 base at J, with 4 bases in the middle.

The J gene is TRBJ1-1, the V gene TRBV7-9; 8 bases align to TRBD1. The ends lost 2 bases at V and 6 bases at J; junction bases unmatched: 11. Germline CDR1 and CDR2: SEHNR and FQNEAQ (reference sequence). CDR3 length: 16 amino acids. CDR3 sequence reads: CASSLRPTGDVSEAFF. As DNA, the CDR3 is TGTGCCAGCAGCTTACGTCCGACAGGGGATGTTTCTGAAGCTTTCTTT.

This chain connects TRBV25-1 to TRBJ1-1; possible D gene TRBD1, 5 bases. The CDR3 has 14 amino acids. Per the germline V gene, CDR1 is MGHDK and CDR2 is SYGVNS. V lost 4 bases to trimming and J lost 11 bases, with 20 bases between them. The CDR3 DNA is TGTGCCAGCAGTGCGGCAGGGCCCACCACGGAGGCTTTCTTT. Translating it yields CASSAAGPTTEAFF.

This sequence joins TRBV7-3 and TRBJ2-3; unclear D gene. Germline-derived CDR1 and CDR2 are SGHTA and FQGTGA. The CDR3 is made up of 13 amino acids. The V gene lost 1 base and the J gene lost 5 bases, with 7 bases spanning the gap. CDR3 sequence: CASSLNSLDTQYF. The CDR3 bases are TGTGCCAGCAGCTTAAACTCCTTAGATACGCAGTATTTT.

The table lists this clonotype with a count of one. The CDR3 spells CSVATGGFEKLFF. CDR3 in DNA: TGCAGCGTTGCGACAGGCGGATTTGAAAAACTGTTTTTT. The rearrangement joins TRBV29-1 to TRBJ1-4, with D possibly being TRBD1 (6 bases). The CDR3 is 13 residues long. Germline V CDR1 and CDR2: SQVTM, ANQGSEA. V lost 4 bases and J lost 7, with 13 bases in between. Full variable domain (remainder filled in from reference TRBV29-1 and TRBJ1-4): SAVISQKPSRDICQRGTSLTIQCQVDSQVTMMFWYRQQPGQSLTLIATANQGSEATYESGFVIDKFPISRPNLTFSTLTVSNMSPEDSSIYLCSVATGGFEKLFFGSGTQLSVL.

The chain uses TRBV20-1 and TRBJ2-5, with unresolved D. The CDR3 covers 11 residues. Trimming took 4 bases from V and 1 from J, leaving 4 bases between them. Per the germline V gene, CDR1 is DFQATT and CDR2 is SNEGSKA (reference sequence). The CDR3 protein is CSATPQETQYF. CDR3 bases: TGCAGTGCTACCCCCCAAGAGACCCAGTACTTC.

V gene TRBV27 combines with J gene TRBJ2-1, with 9 nucleotides matching TRBD1. Per germline, CDR1 MNHEY and CDR2 SMNVEV (reference sequence). V shed 3 bases, J shed 8 bases, and the junction held 2 bases outside the gene matches. The CDR3 runs 13 residues. The CDR3 reads CASSLDRGYEQFF. CDR3 nucleotide sequence: TGTGCCAGCAGTTTGGACAGGGGATATGAGCAGTTCTTC.

This clonotype was detected only a few times. The rearrangement uses TRBV6-2 or TRBV6-3 and TRBJ1-2; 7 bases line up with TRBD1. The CDR3 is 13 amino acids. Germline V CDR1 and CDR2: MNHEY, SVGEGT. V lost 6 bases, J lost 6 bases, and 7 bases stayed unmatched. The CDR3 DNA sequence: TGTGCCAGCAGATTCGACAGGGACAATGGCTACACCTTC. This sequence encodes CASRFDRDNGYTF.

The gene calls are TRBV4-1 and TRBJ2-7; D possibly corresponds to TRBD2 (5 bases). TRBJ2-5 explains the end of the DNA better; the J call may be wrong. Germline V gives CDR1 MGHRA, CDR2 YSYEKL. This CDR3 comprises 15 residues. CDR3 sequence reads: CASSQAPEGELTQYF. The CDR3 DNA reads as TGCGCCAGCAGCCAAGCCCCTGAGGGTGAACTGACCCAGTACTTC.